This record covers a single TCR beta chain. The sample originates from a study of T cells expressing NK-cell markers. Background on the study: Just one sequenced donor of eight was HCMV-seronegative, while seven were seropositive.

Each CDR3 protein gets one entry in TCRdb, which reprocessed the 5' RACE reads and gives no DNA. The sample spans about 260,000 distinct CDR3 sequences; the ten largest clones claim 0.39%. The germline V gene encodes CDR1 SEHNR and CDR2 FQNEAQ (reference sequence). The CDR3 consists of 11 residues. Sequencing was done on a sample of blood T cells: a sorted CD56 or NKG2C T cell subset, CD4+ or CD8+ T cells, or bulk PBMC T cells (not recorded which). The clonotype comes from a man in his late teens or twenties in good health. The chain uses TRBV7-9 and TRBJ2-1. This chain's CDR3 is CASSLYGSGFF.